Presented here are 11 T cell receptor beta chains from one specimen sequenced in a study of blood T cells in healthy people across ages. Then a second PCR, running about 6 to 12 cycles, was carried out with a sample-barcoded 5' primer and a J-beta primer mix. In TCRdb, the 5' RACE reads were re-called with MiXCR into one record per CDR3 protein. The repertoire has approximately 940,000 distinct CDR3 sequences, under 50% of them found once; the top ten carry over 10%. The sample consisted of blood. These receptors all stem from a man younger than 45 in good health.

The rearrangement joins TRBV4-1 to TRBJ2-1; D uncertain. The CDR3 covers 15 residues. Trimming removed 1 base at V and 0 bases at J, with 7 bases between. CDR1 is MGHRA, CDR2 YSYEKL, per germline. Here the CDR3 DNA reads TGCGCCAGCAGCCAAGCTCCGAGCTCCTACAATGAGCAGTTCTTC. This codes for CASSQAPSSYNEQFF.

This sequence joins TRBV13 and TRBJ2-1; 9 bases are a match to TRBD2. The CDR3 consists of 15 residues. V was pared by 5 bases and J by 8 bases, with 10 bases of the junction left unmatched. Germline CDR1 is PRHDT and CDR2 is FYEKMQ (reference sequence). CDR3 coding DNA: TGTGCCAGCAGCGCCCCAATAGCGGGGGTGGATGAGCAGTTCTTC. Its translation: CASSAPIAGVDEQFF.

V is TRBV4-1 and J is TRBJ2-1, with 9 bases that match TRBD1. V was clipped by 3 bases and J by 3 bases; unmatched bases: 6. This CDR3 is 16 amino acids long. Germline V gene sequence: CDR1 MGHRA, CDR2 YSYEKL. The CDR3 DNA follows: TGCGCCAGCAGCCAGGTCCGGGACAGGGTCTACAATGAGCAGTTCTTC. Translating gives CASSQVRDRVYNEQFF.

This clonotype was detected only a few times. The CDR3 DNA is TGTGCCAGCAAGGGGGCAGGGAGTTATAATTCACCCCTCCACTTT. As protein: CASKGAGSYNSPLHF. The chain employs TRBV7-2 and TRBJ1-6, with 7 bases identical to TRBD1. J gave up 4 bases and V 7 bases, and 7 bases lay outside the gene matches. Germline lookup yields CDR1 SGHTA and CDR2 FQGNSA. The CDR3 runs to 15 residues. Full variable domain (outside the CDR3, taken from reference TRBV7-2 and TRBJ1-6): GAGVSQSPSNKVTEKGKDVELRCDPISGHTALYWYRQSLGQGLEFLIYFQGNSAPDKSGLPSDRFSAERTGGSVSTLTIQRTQQEDSAVYLCASKGAGSYNSPLHFGNGTRLTVT.

This chain joins TRBV7-2 and TRBJ2-7; TRBD1 matches at 10 bases. Germline loops: CDR1 SGHTA, CDR2 FQGNSA. With V trimmed by 1 base and J by 3 bases, 6 bases remained unmatched. The length of the CDR3 is 16 residues. CDR3 residues: CASSLGAGQGNYEQYF. The CDR3 coding sequence is TGTGCCAGCAGCTTAGGAGCGGGACAGGGGAACTACGAGCAGTACTTC.

The chain couples TRBV6-2 or TRBV6-3 to TRBJ2-2; 10 bases are shared with TRBD1. The ends lost 7 bases at V and 6 bases at J; junction bases unmatched: 14. The germline CDR1 and CDR2 sequences are MNHEY and SVGEGT. The CDR3 consists of 17 residues. CDR3 sequence: CASTPGQGSYRAGELFF. CDR3 DNA sequence: TGTGCCAGCACCCCGGGACAGGGGAGTTATAGGGCCGGGGAGCTGTTTTTT.

This clonotype has a handful of counts. The chain has TRBV4-2 and TRBJ1-1; TRBD1 aligns across 9 bases. With V trimmed by 1 base and J by 4 bases, 10 bases remained unmatched. The CDR3 has 17 amino acids. Germline V CDR1 and CDR2: LGHNA, YNFKEQ. CDR3 sequence reads: CASSQGGAGQGSTEAFF. The CDR3 bases are TGTGCCAGCAGCCAAGGTGGCGCCGGACAGGGGAGCACTGAAGCTTTCTTT.

V and J are TRBV7-9 and TRBJ2-1; the match to TRBD1 covers 9 bases. This CDR3 spans 17 amino acids. Germline-derived CDR1 and CDR2 are SEHNR and FQNEAQ (reference sequence). J gave up 6 bases and V 4 bases, and 13 bases lay outside the gene matches. The CDR3 sequence: CASSSPPGQGVGNEQFF. CDR3 nucleotide sequence: TGTGCCAGCAGCTCCCCGCCGGGACAGGGCGTGGGCAATGAGCAGTTCTTC.

The chain has TRBV6-5 and TRBJ2-1; 8 nucleotides agree with TRBD1. Germline CDR1 reads MNHEY; CDR2 reads SVGAGI. The ends lost 0 bases at V and 5 bases at J; junction bases unmatched: 12. The length of the CDR3 is 18 residues. The CDR3 spells CASSYSGVGQGADNEQFF. CDR3 DNA: TGTGCCAGCAGTTACTCTGGGGTTGGGCAGGGGGCAGACAATGAGCAGTTCTTC.

The genes are TRBV7-3 and TRBJ1-1; D uncertain. V was pared by 2 bases and J by 0 bases, with 13 bases between. Germline V lookup: CDR1 SGHTA, CDR2 FQGTGA. The CDR3 totals 16 residues. As DNA, the CDR3 is TGTGCCAGCAGCTTAGGTCCTCAAAATTTGAACACTGAAGCTTTCTTT. It specifies CASSLGPQNLNTEAFF.

The J gene is TRBJ2-5, the V gene TRBV5-1; weak D call: TRBD1 (6 bases). Trimming removed 2 bases at V and 2 bases at J, with 16 bases between. Germline V lookup: CDR1 SGHRS, CDR2 YFSETQ. The CDR3 has 16 amino acids. CDR3 sequence: CASSFPTGLPQETQYF. As DNA, the CDR3 is TGCGCCAGCAGCTTCCCGACAGGACTCCCTCAAGAGACCCAGTACTTC.